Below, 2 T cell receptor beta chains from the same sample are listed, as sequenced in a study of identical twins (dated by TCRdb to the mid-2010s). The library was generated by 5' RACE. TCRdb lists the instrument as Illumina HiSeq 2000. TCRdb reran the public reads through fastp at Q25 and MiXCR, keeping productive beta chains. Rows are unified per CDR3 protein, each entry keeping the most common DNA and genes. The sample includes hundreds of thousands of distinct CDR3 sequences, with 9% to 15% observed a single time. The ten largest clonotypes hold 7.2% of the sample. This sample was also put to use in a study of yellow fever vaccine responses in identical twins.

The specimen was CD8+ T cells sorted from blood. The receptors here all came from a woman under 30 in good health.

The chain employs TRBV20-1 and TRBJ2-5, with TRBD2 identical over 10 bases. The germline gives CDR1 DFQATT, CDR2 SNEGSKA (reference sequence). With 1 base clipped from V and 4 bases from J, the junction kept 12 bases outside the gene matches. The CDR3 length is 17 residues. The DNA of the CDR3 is TGCAGTGCTAGAGGTGTTCAGCGGGGGGGCCCCCCAGAGACCCAGTACTTC. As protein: CSARGVQRGGPPETQYF.

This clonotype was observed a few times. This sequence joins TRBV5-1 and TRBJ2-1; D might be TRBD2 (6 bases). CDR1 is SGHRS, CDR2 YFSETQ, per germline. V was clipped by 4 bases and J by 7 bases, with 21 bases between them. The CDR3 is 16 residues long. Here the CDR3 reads CASSITPSGSRNEQFF. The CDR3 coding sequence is TGCGCCAGCAGCATAACTCCTTCCGGGAGCCGGAATGAGCAGTTCTTC.